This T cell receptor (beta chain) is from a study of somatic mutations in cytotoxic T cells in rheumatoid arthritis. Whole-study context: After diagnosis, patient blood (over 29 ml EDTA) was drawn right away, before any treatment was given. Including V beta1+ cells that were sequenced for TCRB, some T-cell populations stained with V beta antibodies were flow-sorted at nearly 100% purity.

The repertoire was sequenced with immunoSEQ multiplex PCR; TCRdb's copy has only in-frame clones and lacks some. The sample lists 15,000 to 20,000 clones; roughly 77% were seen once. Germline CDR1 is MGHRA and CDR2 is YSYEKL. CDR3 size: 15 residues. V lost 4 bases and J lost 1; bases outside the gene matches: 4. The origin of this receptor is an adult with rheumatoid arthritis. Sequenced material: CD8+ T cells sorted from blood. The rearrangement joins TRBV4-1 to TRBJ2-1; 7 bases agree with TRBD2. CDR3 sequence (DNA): TGCGCCAGCAGCCCCTCGGGGGGTTCCTACAATGAGCAGTTCTTC. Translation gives CASSPSGGSYNEQFF.